Listed here are 2 T cell receptor beta chains from one sample, sequenced in a study of human T cells and chemical hapten exposure. TCRdb recomputed calls from the 5' RACE reads with MiXCR, one row per CDR3 protein. The sample has 81,000 or so distinct CDR3 sequences, about 8.4% seen once. The study extracted total RNA from unfractionated whole blood. The origin of the receptors is a male donor in good health.

As for this clonotype: A much larger clone differs from this one at a single base, so this may be a read error. V usage is TRBV28 and J usage is TRBJ2-2, with D hard to call. From germline, CDR1 is MDHEN and CDR2 SYDVKM. The CDR3 spans 15 residues. Trimming took 3 bases from V and 3 from J, leaving 11 bases between them. The CDR3 DNA sequence: TGTGCCAGCAGTTTCCACAGCACCTACACCGGGGAGCTGTTTTTT. Translation gives CASSFHSTYTGELFF.

This clonotype was observed a few times. V gene TRBV10-3 combines with J gene TRBJ1-1; 9 bases are shared with TRBD1. This CDR3 contains 12 residues. From germline, CDR1 is ENHRY and CDR2 SYGVKD. The CDR3 region has the DNA TGTGACGGGACAGGGCCGAACACTGAAGCTTTCTTT. Protein product: CDGTGPNTEAFF.